The 18 T cell receptor beta chains below all came from one sample that was sequenced in a study of siplizumab effects on memory and regulatory T cells. Data came from immunoSEQ multiplex PCR; TCRdb stores just in-frame clones and leaves some out. The repertoire has some 65,000 clones, over 70% of them found once; the top ten carry about 1.5%. The source material was Tregs sorted from blood. The receptors were gathered from a human donor in good health.

Points on this clone: Compared with germline, one end of the junction differs, possibly owing to a read error. The chain links TRBV11-2 to TRBJ2-7, with 7 bases identical to TRBD2. From germline, CDR1 is SGHAT and CDR2 FQNNGV. CDR3 length: 13 amino acids. Written as DNA, the CDR3 is TGTGCCAGCAGCTTAGAGGGTCCTAGCGGCATGGACTTC. Protein: CASSLEGPSGMDF.

The J gene is TRBJ2-6, the V gene TRBV7-3; D is uncertain. This CDR3 is built from 16 residues. Germline CDR1 SGHTA, CDR2 FQGTGA. The V end lost 2 bases, the J end lost 0 bases, and 8 bases lay between the germline ends. CDR3 amino acids: CASSLASSSGANVLTF. CDR3 bases: TGTGCCAGCAGCTTAGCTTCGAGCTCTGGGGCCAACGTCCTGACTTTC.

The genes are TRBV5-5 and TRBJ1-5; D remains unclear. V was shortened by 2 bases and J by 6 bases, with 9 bases between the two germline ends. This CDR3 is built from 13 residues. Germline CDR1 is SGHKS and CDR2 is YYEKEE (reference sequence). DNA for the CDR3: TGTGCCAGCAGCTTTGAGTTGGTTCAGCCCCAGCATTTT. It encodes CASSFELVQPQHF.

The genes are TRBV2 and TRBJ1-1, with TRBD1 as a possible D gene (6 bases). Per the germline V gene, CDR1 is SNHLY and CDR2 is FYNNEI. This CDR3 is built from 14 residues. V lost 7 bases, J lost 6 bases, and 18 bases lay in between. This chain's CDR3 is CASIQLGGGPEAFF. DNA for the CDR3: TGTGCCAGCATCCAACTGGGGGGGGGCCCTGAAGCTTTCTTT. The full variable domain, its missing parts supplied by reference TRBV2 and TRBJ1-1, is EPEVTQTPSHQVTQMGQEVILRCVPISNHLYFYWYRQILGQKVEFLVSFYNNEISEKSEIFDDQFSVERPDGSNFTLKIRSTKLEDSAMYFCASIQLGGGPEAFFGQGTRLTVV.

The chain joins TRBV6-1 to TRBJ1-1, with D possibly TRBD1 on 6 matching bases. The germline V and J ends were trimmed by 5 bases and 2 bases, with 9 bases remaining between them. Germline V gene sequence: CDR1 MNHNS, CDR2 SASEGT. This CDR3 has 13 residues. In DNA form, the CDR3 reads TGTGCCAGCAGTAAGACAGGTAACACTGAAGCTTTCTTT. It is translated as CASSKTGNTEAFF.

CDR3 DNA sequence: TGTGCCAGCAGCCATAGCGGTGGCTACAATGAGCAGTTCTTC. It specifies CASSHSGGYNEQFF. The chain couples TRBV7-9 to TRBJ2-1, with D possibly matching TRBD2 (6 bases). Trimming cost V 5 bases and J 3 bases, with 11 bases left between them. The germline gives CDR1 SEHNR, CDR2 FQNEAQ (reference sequence). The CDR3 runs to 14 residues.

V usage is TRBV7-3 and J usage is TRBJ1-2; D is undetermined. V lost 5 bases and J 9 bases, leaving 19 bases between the germline ends. Germline assignment: CDR1 SGHTA and CDR2 FQGTGA. The CDR3 sequence is 14 residues long. This CDR3 is CASSPDVGSWSYTF. The CDR3 nucleotides are TGTGCCAGCAGCCCAGATGTTGGGTCCTGGAGCTACACCTTC.

The V call is TRBV6-1, the J call TRBJ1-1, with a possible D match to TRBD1 (6 bases). Per germline, CDR1 MNHNS and CDR2 SASEGT. V lost 6 bases, J lost 0 bases, and 14 bases lay in between. The CDR3 extends over 15 amino acids. For the CDR3, the DNA is TGTGCCAGCAGAGACTACCGGGACATGAACACTGAAGCTTTCTTT. This gives the protein CASRDYRDMNTEAFF.

The V gene is TRBV21-1, the J gene TRBJ2-5. TRBV21-1 is a documented pseudogene. The CDR3 is 15 residues long. CDR3 bases: TGTGCCAGCAGCAAGGGGCCCGGGGAAGAAGAGACCCAGTACTTC. Translation gives CASSKGPGEEETQYF.

CDR3 nucleotides: TGTGCCAGTAGTATTAGTCAGGCCTCAGATACGCAGTATTTT. Its translation: CASSISQASDTQYF. The chain combines TRBV19 with TRBJ2-3; D not certain. The CDR3 has 14 residues. V was cut by 3 bases and J by 4 bases, with 11 bases left in between. Germline V gene sequence: CDR1 LNHDA, CDR2 SQIVND (reference sequence).

This clone came up once. The chain combines TRBV29-1 with TRBJ2-3, with D possibly matching TRBD1 (6 bases). The V gene lost 6 bases and the J gene lost 2 bases, with 9 bases spanning the gap. Germline CDR1 reads SQVTM; CDR2 reads ANQGSEA. The CDR3 consists of 12 residues. Here the CDR3 DNA reads TGCAGCGTACAGGGATCCACAGATACGCAGTATTTT. Protein sequence: CSVQGSTDTQYF.

The chain carries TRBV9 and TRBJ2-7; no clear D. The length of the CDR3 is 16 residues. The V gene lost 0 bases and the J gene lost 5 bases, with 18 bases spanning the gap. Germline V gene lookup returns CDR1 SGDLS and CDR2 YYNGEE. This CDR3 reads CASSVGSPAAYHEQYF. Here the CDR3 DNA reads TGTGCCAGCAGCGTAGGGTCGCCCGCGGCATACCACGAGCAGTACTTC.

The chain combines TRBV30 with TRBJ2-7, with 7 positions matching TRBD2. Germline CDR1 reads GTSNPN; CDR2 reads SVGIG (reference sequence). Trimming at V came to 3 bases and at J to 5 bases, leaving 1 base not matched to a gene. This CDR3 spans 11 amino acids. CDR3 DNA: TGTGCCTGGAGGGGAGGGGACGAGCAGTACTTC. Translating it yields CAWRGGDEQYF.

The rearrangement links TRBV7-3 to TRBJ2-7, with 13 bases fitting TRBD2. This CDR3 is 14 amino acids long. From germline, CDR1 is SGHTA and CDR2 FQGTGA. Trimming took 5 bases from V and 7 from J; bases not matched to a gene: 5. The CDR3 sequence: CASSPGLAGLEQYF. The CDR3 DNA sequence: TGTGCCAGCAGCCCGGGACTAGCGGGACTGGAGCAGTACTTC.

This sequence joins TRBV9 and TRBJ1-5; no definite D call. Looked up from germline, CDR1 is SGDLS and CDR2 is YYNGEE. The CDR3 covers 15 residues. The V end lost 3 bases, the J end lost 1 base, and 11 bases lay between the germline ends. The CDR3 here is CASSAGPRSNQPQHF. The DNA for the CDR3 is TGTGCCAGCAGCGCTGGCCCACGAAGCAATCAGCCCCAGCATTTT.

The genes are TRBV9 and TRBJ2-2; 13 positions match TRBD2. The V segment lost 4 bases and the J segment 4 bases; nucleotides outside the gene matches: 13. The CDR3 covers 19 residues. CDR1 is SGDLS, CDR2 YYNGEE, per germline. CDR3 DNA: TGTGCCAGCAGCCTCGGGACTAGCGGGAAGGGGTGGGGCACCGGGGAGCTGTTTTTT. Amino acid sequence: CASSLGTSGKGWGTGELFF.

The rearrangement links TRBV27 to TRBJ2-7; D gene unclear. Trimming removed 2 bases at V and 7 bases at J, with 12 bases between. This CDR3 is 13 amino acids long. From germline, CDR1 is MNHEY and CDR2 SMNVEV (reference sequence). CDR3 amino acids: CASSLVLGQEQYF. The CDR3 DNA follows: TGTGCCAGCAGTTTAGTACTCGGGCAGGAGCAGTACTTC.

The genes are TRBV28 and TRBJ1-5; a possible D gene is TRBD1 (6 bases). V dropped 5 bases and J dropped 4 bases, with 12 bases sitting between them. In germline, CDR1 is MDHEN, CDR2 SYDVKM. The CDR3 totals 14 residues. The CDR3 DNA reads TGTGCCAGCAGTGCCCCCCAGGGGAATCAGCCCCAGCATTTT. Its translation: CASSAPQGNQPQHF.